The 20 T cell receptor beta chains listed next were all sequenced from one sample in a study of CD8 T cells in Susac syndrome. RNA totalling roughly 0.45 to 1 ug underwent reverse transcription with random hexamers. TCRdb used MiXCR to reprocess the immunoSEQ multiplex PCR reads, holding one entry per CDR3 protein. This sample has approximately 120,000 distinct CDR3 sequences, with approximately 90% found just once. The sample taken for sequencing was CD8+ T cells from PBMCs. The origin of the receptors is a human donor in good health.

The rearrangement links TRBV3-1 to TRBJ1-4; no reliable D call. Trimming removed 4 bases from V and 6 bases from J, with 15 bases in between. Germline CDR1 is LGHDT and CDR2 is YNNKEL (reference sequence). CDR3 size: 15 residues. CDR3 DNA: TGTGCCAGCAGCCTCCCAGGTCTCGGTGATGAAAAACTGTTTTTT. Its protein product is CASSLPGLGDEKLFF.

V is TRBV10-3 and J is TRBJ2-2; TRBD1 matches 8 bases. This CDR3 spans 13 amino acids. Germline V gene sequence: CDR1 ENHRY, CDR2 SYGVKD. Trimming removed 7 bases from V and 10 bases from J; junction bases left unmatched: 8. The CDR3 DNA is TGTGCCATCACGGGCAGGGGGCAAGAGGAGCTGTTTTTT. Translation: CAITGRGQEELFF.

V is TRBV6-2 or TRBV6-3 and J is TRBJ2-2, with 9 bases identical to TRBD2. There are 15 residues in the CDR3. The germline gives CDR1 MNHEY, CDR2 SVGEGT. J was trimmed by 2 bases and V by 6 bases; bases with no gene match: 4. Here the CDR3 reads CASRLSGGNTGELFF. CDR3 DNA: TGTGCCAGCAGGCTTAGCGGGGGCAACACCGGGGAGCTGTTTTTT.

The chain uses TRBV4-3 and TRBJ2-3; 10 bases line up with TRBD2. Germline V gene sequence: CDR1 LGHNA, CDR2 YSLEER. J gave up 4 bases and V 1 base, and 2 bases lay outside the gene matches. The CDR3 extends over 15 amino acids. CDR3 nucleotides: TGCGCCAGCAGCCAAGCTAGCGGGGGTGCAGATACGCAGTATTTT. This encodes CASSQASGGADTQYF.

This clonotype was picked up one time. This sequence joins TRBV23-1 and TRBJ2-1; 11 nucleotides agree with TRBD2. TRBV23-1 has ORF status, its function being uncertain. The CDR3 has 21 amino acids. Trimming at V came to 5 bases and at J to 3 bases, leaving 21 bases not matched to a gene. The CDR3 nucleotides read TGCGCCAGCAGTGCGTACAGACAGGGAATAGCGGGGGGGAGAGACTACAATGAGCAGTTCTTC. As protein: CASSAYRQGIAGGRDYNEQFF.

J is TRBJ1-3 and V is TRBV29-1, with D uncertain. CDR1 is SQVTM, CDR2 ANQGSEA, per germline. V lost 5 bases to trimming and J lost 0 bases, with 5 bases between them. The CDR3 contains 12 residues. The CDR3 coding sequence is TGCAGCGTTACCCACTCTGGAAACACCATATATTTT. It encodes CSVTHSGNTIYF.

This clonotype was recorded once. The rearrangement uses TRBV5-6 and TRBJ2-1, with unresolved D. This CDR3 comprises 13 residues. Germline V gives CDR1 SGHDT, CDR2 YYEEEE. The germline V and J ends were trimmed by 1 base and 8 bases, with 10 bases remaining between them. CDR3 sequence: CASSLMATYEQFF. The CDR3 DNA reads TGTGCCAGCAGCTTGATGGCAACCTATGAGCAGTTCTTC.

CDR3 nucleotide sequence: TGTGCCAGCAGCGTAGCCCGTCCTGACTATGGCTACACCTTC. It codes for CASSVARPDYGYTF. The chain employs TRBV9 and TRBJ1-2, with unresolved D. V lost 0 bases, J lost 3 bases, and 9 bases lay in between. This CDR3 spans 14 amino acids. Germline assignment: CDR1 SGDLS and CDR2 YYNGEE.

V gene TRBV2 combines with J gene TRBJ1-2; TRBD1 agrees at 9 bases. In germline, CDR1 is SNHLY, CDR2 FYNNEI. CDR3 length: 15 amino acids. Trimming removed 6 bases from V and 6 bases from J; junction bases left unmatched: 11. CDR3 in DNA: TGTGCCAGCAGCCCTGGGGGTACAGGGGGCAATGGCTACACCTTC. This translates into CASSPGGTGGNGYTF.

The V gene is TRBV30, the J gene TRBJ2-2; possible D gene TRBD2, 6 bases. Trimming pared 0 bases from V and 0 bases from J, leaving 8 bases between. CDR3 length: 15 amino acids. CDR1 is GTSNPN, CDR2 SVGIG, per germline (reference sequence). In DNA, the CDR3 is TGTGCCTGGAGTGTACGCGGGACGAACACCGGGGAGCTGTTTTTT. Its translation: CAWSVRGTNTGELFF.

CDR3 sequence: CSAHSGQGPIGHGYTF. Here the CDR3 DNA reads TGCAGCGCCCACTCGGGACAGGGACCCATAGGCCATGGCTACACCTTC. The chain couples TRBV29-1 to TRBJ1-2; 9 bases align to TRBD1. V lost 7 bases and J lost 6; bases outside the gene matches: 18. CDR1 is SQVTM, CDR2 ANQGSEA, per germline. This CDR3 is 16 amino acids long.

The chain employs TRBV18 and TRBJ2-5; 10 bases are shared with TRBD2. Germline CDR1 is KGHSH and CDR2 is LQKENI. This CDR3 comprises 17 residues. Germline trimming cut 2 bases from V and 5 bases from J; bases unmatched to any gene: 11. The CDR3 is CASSPSGGLADIETQYF. CDR3 bases: TGTGCCAGCTCACCATCGGGAGGACTAGCGGATATCGAGACCCAGTACTTC.

V and J are TRBV29-1 and TRBJ1-1; 11 positions agree with TRBD1. The CDR3 has 15 amino acids. CDR1 and CDR2 (germline): SQVTM, ANQGSEA. The ends lost 7 bases at V and 0 bases at J; junction bases unmatched: 7. The CDR3 DNA is TGCAGCGGCCGCGGGGACAGGGGGATGAACACTGAAGCTTTCTTT. Protein sequence: CSGRGDRGMNTEAFF.

The chain couples TRBV18 to TRBJ2-1; D remains ambiguous. The CDR3 sequence is 14 residues long. The V end lost 0 bases, the J end lost 9 bases, and 12 bases lay between the germline ends. Germline CDR1 reads KGHSH; CDR2 reads LQKENI. The CDR3 bases are TGTGCCAGCTCACCACCGATCCGGGTCCCTGAGCAGTTCTTC. Translating it yields CASSPPIRVPEQFF.

J is TRBJ1-2 and V is TRBV2; D is possibly TRBD1 (6 bases). Germline CDR1 SNHLY, CDR2 FYNNEI. The V and J ends lost 0 bases and 6 bases respectively, with 8 bases between them. This CDR3 comprises 13 residues. CDR3 sequence: CASSEARGHGYTF. As DNA, the CDR3 is TGTGCCAGCAGTGAAGCGCGGGGGCATGGCTACACCTTC.

The rearrangement links TRBV30 to TRBJ2-1, with 7 bases identical to TRBD2. V shed 3 bases and J 13 bases; nucleotides not matched to a gene: 12. From germline, CDR1 is GTSNPN and CDR2 SVGIG (reference sequence). CDR3 length: 13 residues. CDR3 coding DNA: TGTGCCTGGAGGAGAGACCCCGGGACTAACCAGTTCTTC. The encoded protein is CAWRRDPGTNQFF.

The chain carries TRBV20-1 and TRBJ2-1, with D possibly matching TRBD2 (5 bases). Germline values: CDR1 DFQATT, CDR2 SNEGSKA (reference sequence). The CDR3 is 15 amino acids. With 5 bases removed from V and 0 bases from J, the gap between germline ends came to 14 bases. In DNA form, the CDR3 reads TGCAGTGCTCCCCGGACGGGGAGCTCCTACAATGAGCAGTTCTTC. Translating gives CSAPRTGSSYNEQFF.

This rearrangement joins TRBV20-1 to TRBJ2-4; 9 positions match TRBD1. J gave up 7 bases and V 1 base, and 2 bases lay outside the gene matches. Germline V lookup: CDR1 DFQATT, CDR2 SNEGSKA (reference sequence). The CDR3 consists of 13 residues. CDR3 sequence reads: CSARAGTGNIQYF. The CDR3 bases are TGCAGTGCTAGAGCCGGGACAGGGAACATTCAGTACTTC.

This clonotype is a singleton in its sample. The chain carries TRBV7-2 and TRBJ2-7; 11 bases match TRBD2. Germline trimming cut 5 bases from V and 7 bases from J; bases unmatched to any gene: 10. This CDR3 is built from 15 residues. Germline CDR1 and CDR2: SGHTA and FQGNSA. Here the CDR3 reads CASSGASGGMREQYF. CDR3 DNA sequence: TGTGCCAGCAGCGGTGCTAGCGGGGGGATGAGAGAGCAGTACTTC.

This clonotype was observed a handful of times. The genes are TRBV7-2 and TRBJ2-2, with a possible D match to TRBD1 (5 bases). Germline-derived CDR1 and CDR2 are SGHTA and FQGNSA. Trimming left V 2 bases short and J 6 bases short, with 10 bases between. This CDR3 is 14 amino acids long. This chain's CDR3 is CASSLLGPAGELFF. In DNA form, the CDR3 reads TGTGCCAGCAGCTTATTGGGGCCGGCCGGGGAGCTGTTTTTT.